One sample yielded the 23 T cell receptor beta chains listed below, sequenced in a study of beta chain features in type 1 diabetes. Study findings and constraints: Among patients with Type 1 diabetes, TCRB CDR3s were moderately but significantly shorter in every one of the four CD4+ subsets.

Expressed TCRB transcripts were sequenced, since all the RNA that had been isolated was reverse transcribed. Clones were sequenced by immunoSEQ multiplex PCR, and TCRdb holds only the in-frame ones, with some missing. The table has over 90,000 clones, about 26% seen once. Their target antigens are unknown. The sequenced material came from central memory CD4+ T cells from blood. The receptors shown here come from a woman between 18 and 29 years old with type 1 diabetes.

CDR3: CASSYLPGTSPSEQYF. For the CDR3, the DNA is TGTGCCAGCAGTTATCTCCCCGGGACTAGTCCTTCCGAGCAGTACTTC. The V call is TRBV6-5, the J call TRBJ2-7; 8 bases are shared with TRBD2. Per germline, CDR1 MNHEY and CDR2 SVGAGI. J lost 6 bases, V lost 3 bases, and 13 bases had no gene match. CDR3 length equals 16 residues.

In this sample, this clone turned up a few times. The CDR3 loop is CASSEWKREGTLYEQYF. The CDR3 DNA reads TGTGCCAGCAGTGAATGGAAGCGGGAGGGAACCCTTTACGAGCAGTACTTC. This chain uses TRBV25-1 with TRBJ2-7; 10 bases match TRBD2. Germline-derived CDR1 and CDR2 are MGHDK and SYGVNS. V was clipped by 1 base and J by 4 bases; unmatched bases: 10. The length of the CDR3 is 17 residues.

This clone was observed a handful of times. This chain joins TRBV25-1 and TRBJ2-1, with TRBD2 matching 7 bases. This CDR3 is built from 13 residues. V dropped 3 bases and J dropped 8; count of bases not matched to a gene: 4. Germline V CDR1 and CDR2: MGHDK, SYGVNS. CDR3 nucleotides: TGTGCCAGCAGTGATTTGACTAGCCATGAGCAGTTCTTC. This gives the protein CASSDLTSHEQFF.

This sequence joins TRBV20-1 and TRBJ1-1; no definite D call. Germline V gene data show CDR1 as DFQATT and CDR2 as SNEGSKA (reference sequence). V was cut by 7 bases and J by 10 bases, with 16 bases left in between. The CDR3 has 11 residues. The CDR3 bases are TGCAGTGGACACCTTGGACGGGGAGCTTTCTTT. As protein: CSGHLGRGAFF.

V gene TRBV18 combines with J gene TRBJ2-3; 8 bases align to TRBD2. This CDR3 has 16 residues. Germline lookup yields CDR1 KGHSH and CDR2 LQKENI. Trimming took 6 bases from V and 1 from J; bases not matched to a gene: 9. The DNA for the CDR3 is TGTGCCAGCTCCCACAGGGATAGCGGGGGCACAGATACGCAGTATTTT. Its protein product is CASSHRDSGGTDTQYF.

V usage is TRBV19 and J usage is TRBJ1-5; 7 nucleotides align to TRBD1. The CDR3 consists of 12 residues. V dropped 5 bases and J dropped 7; count of bases not matched to a gene: 2. In germline, CDR1 is LNHDA, CDR2 SQIVND (reference sequence). The CDR3 protein is CASSEQGQPQHF. CDR3 in DNA: TGTGCCAGTAGTGAACAGGGGCAGCCCCAGCATTTT.

V is TRBV4-3 and J is TRBJ1-1; TRBD1 might be the D (5 bases). The CDR3 contains 15 residues. Germline-derived CDR1 and CDR2 are LGHNA and YSLEER. V dropped 0 bases and J dropped 8 bases, with 16 bases sitting between them. The CDR3 region is CASSQDAGGDREAFF. The CDR3 bases are TGCGCCAGCAGCCAAGATGCCGGAGGGGATAGGGAAGCTTTCTTT.

The genes are TRBV28 and TRBJ2-1; 14 positions agree with TRBD2. V shed 7 bases, J shed 8 bases, and the junction held 10 bases outside the gene matches. CDR3 length: 16 residues. CDR1 is MDHEN and CDR2 is SYDVKM in the germline V gene. CDR3 sequence reads: CASTLGGTSGRYEQFF. The CDR3 DNA follows: TGTGCCAGCACCCTAGGGGGGACTAGCGGGAGATATGAGCAGTTCTTC.

The chain employs TRBV18 and TRBJ1-1; D remains unclear. Germline CDR1 is KGHSH and CDR2 is LQKENI. The V and J ends lost 6 bases and 1 base respectively, with 15 bases between them. The CDR3 runs to 15 residues. The CDR3 is CASSPVMSPNTEAFF. CDR3 DNA: TGTGCCAGCTCTCCGGTGATGTCCCCGAACACTGAAGCTTTCTTT. The full variable domain, rest sourced from reference TRBV18 and TRBJ1-1, is NAGVMQNPRHLVRRRGQEARLRCSPMKGHSHVYWYRQLPEEGLKFMVYLQKENIIDESGMPKERFSAEFPKEGPSILRIQQVVRGDSAAYFCASSPVMSPNTEAFFGQGTRLTVV.

This clone was seen once. This chain links TRBV9 with TRBJ2-5; 14 bases agree with TRBD2. The CDR3 contains 16 residues. J lost 5 bases, V lost 0 bases, and 3 bases had no gene match. Germline V gene data show CDR1 as SGDLS and CDR2 as YYNGEE. The CDR3 DNA reads TGTGCCAGCAGCGTAGGACTAGCGGGAGGGGGTGAGACCCAGTACTTC. Translation: CASSVGLAGGGETQYF.

This clone was seen a few times. The chain employs TRBV5-1 and TRBJ2-7; D remains unclear. Trimming took off 0 bases at V and 3 bases at J, with 10 bases between the two ends. The CDR3 spans 14 residues. CDR1 is SGHRS and CDR2 is YFSETQ in the germline V gene. This CDR3 reads CASSLGQANYEQYF. As DNA, the CDR3 is TGCGCCAGCAGCTTGGGGCAGGCCAACTACGAGCAGTACTTC.

This chain links TRBV15 with TRBJ2-7; 8 bases match TRBD2. The CDR3 has 18 residues. Germline V CDR1 and CDR2: LNHNV, YYDKDF (reference sequence). Unmatched junction bases numbered 13, after V lost 1 base and J lost 2 bases. CDR3 sequence (DNA): TGTGCCACCAGCAGAGTTCGGGCCGGGACTAGGATTCCCTACGAGCAGTACTTC. Translated, it gives CATSRVRAGTRIPYEQYF.

V gene TRBV4-3 combines with J gene TRBJ2-1; maybe TRBD2 (5 bases). V lost 8 bases and J lost 0, with 11 bases in between. CDR3 length equals 14 residues. The germline CDR1 and CDR2 sequences are LGHNA and YSLEER. This CDR3 is CASSDSSSYNEQFF. The CDR3 DNA reads as TGCGCCAGCTCGGACTCTAGCTCCTACAATGAGCAGTTCTTC.

The chain links TRBV7-9 to TRBJ1-2; D might be TRBD1 (6 bases). From germline, CDR1 is SEHNR and CDR2 FQNEAQ (reference sequence). V lost 5 bases and J lost 3, with 13 bases in between. CDR3 length equals 14 residues. The CDR3 nucleotides are TGTGCCAGCAGCCAAATACAGGGAGACTATGGCTACACCTTC. Protein: CASSQIQGDYGYTF.

The chain has TRBV18 and TRBJ2-7; no reliable D call. Between the trimmed V and J ends, which lost 1 base and 4 bases, there was a span of 14 bases. Per the germline V gene, CDR1 is KGHSH and CDR2 is LQKENI. The CDR3 runs 15 residues. The CDR3 protein is CASSPQTAVGYEQYF. CDR3 coding DNA: TGTGCCAGCTCACCACAAACGGCGGTAGGATACGAGCAGTACTTC.

The chain is built from TRBV7-9 and TRBJ1-1; perhaps TRBD1 as D (5 bases). V was trimmed by 5 bases and J by 10 bases, leaving 11 bases between them. This CDR3 spans 11 amino acids. CDR1 is SEHNR and CDR2 is FQNEAQ in the germline V gene (reference sequence). CDR3 DNA sequence: TGTGCCAGCAGCGACGGGACTATAGCTTTCTTT. It codes for CASSDGTIAFF.

Of note for this clone: This CDR3 is also generated by other DNA sequences in the sample. The V call is TRBV19, the J call TRBJ1-1; weak D call: TRBD1 (5 bases). V lost 1 base and J lost 0, with 6 bases in between. Germline assignment: CDR1 LNHDA and CDR2 SQIVND (reference sequence). The CDR3 totals 14 residues. The CDR3: CASSIAGMNTEAFF. The DNA for the CDR3 is TGTGCCAGTAGTATAGCAGGGATGAACACTGAAGCTTTCTTT.

This rearrangement joins TRBV30 to TRBJ2-3; TRBD2 matches at 7 bases. This CDR3 has 14 amino acids. Germline V gives CDR1 GTSNPN, CDR2 SVGIG (reference sequence). The junction had 6 bases not matched to a gene; V was cut back by 0 bases and J by 6 bases. The CDR3 protein is CAWSVGLAVDTQYF. CDR3 DNA: TGTGCCTGGAGTGTAGGTCTAGCGGTGGATACGCAGTATTTT.

The chain is built from TRBV2 and TRBJ2-1; 10 bases are a match to TRBD2. Trimming cost V 6 bases and J 6 bases; bases outside gene matches: 8. There are 15 residues in the CDR3. Per the germline V gene, CDR1 is SNHLY and CDR2 is FYNNEI. The CDR3 coding sequence is TGTGCCAGCAGGGTATCTAGCGGGAGAGGCAATGAGCAGTTCTTC. Protein sequence: CASRVSSGRGNEQFF.

The rearrangement uses TRBV7-2 and TRBJ2-3; D gene ambiguous. Germline CDR1 is SGHTA and CDR2 is FQGNSA. The V gene lost 1 base and the J gene lost 5 bases, with 10 bases spanning the gap. The CDR3 has 14 amino acids. The CDR3 DNA sequence: TGTGCCAGCAGCTTAGTGTTAGCTGGAGATACGCAGTATTTT. It codes for CASSLVLAGDTQYF.

This clone came up a few times. This sequence joins TRBV7-2 and TRBJ1-2, with D possibly being TRBD1 (5 bases). The V gene's germline CDR1 is SGHTA and CDR2 FQGNSA. The CDR3 sequence is 15 residues long. V lost 1 base and J lost 5, with 14 bases in between. The CDR3 coding sequence is TGTGCCAGCAGCTTAGTCGGGGGAGTTGAATATGGCTACACCTTC. Its protein product is CASSLVGGVEYGYTF. Together with reference TRBV7-2 and TRBJ1-2, the CDR3 gives the full variable domain: GAGVSQSPSNKVTEKGKDVELRCDPISGHTALYWYRQSLGQGLEFLIYFQGNSAPDKSGLPSDRFSAERTGGSVSTLTIQRTQQEDSAVYLCASSLVGGVEYGYTFGSGTRLTVV.

This clone was seen only a few times. CDR3 residues: CASSRPGQGSYEQYF. In nucleotides, the CDR3 is TGTGCCAGCAGTCGACCGGGACAGGGTTCCTACGAGCAGTACTTC. The chain uses TRBV28 and TRBJ2-7; 9 bases are a match to TRBD1. This CDR3 contains 15 residues. Germline CDR1 reads MDHEN; CDR2 reads SYDVKM. V gave up 5 bases and J gave up 1 base; unmatched junction bases: 6.

A note on this clone: Its ends do not fully match the called genes, so a read error is possible. The V call is TRBV7-2, the J call TRBJ2-7; 8 bases fit TRBD2. This CDR3 is built from 13 residues. Per germline, CDR1 SGHTA and CDR2 FQGNSA. The CDR3 DNA reads TGTGCCAGCAGCCCTGGACTAGCTAGGCAGGGGTTCTTC. This codes for CASSPGLARQGFF.